This TCR beta chain was obtained from a study of blood T cell repertoires in COVID-19. Background on the study: The United States, Italy and Spain provided the acute and convalescent COVID-19 samples. T cells, B-cell-depleted T cells, or PBMCs provided the cDNA or gDNA that served as material.

Looked up from germline, CDR1 is GTSNPN and CDR2 is SVGIG (reference sequence). This CDR3 spans 13 amino acids. Trimming took 1 base from V and 10 from J; bases not matched to a gene: 7. Original data processing: Amplification of reference gene primers was used by the study to estimate nucleated cell counts. The data were produced by immunoSEQ multiplex PCR, yet TCRdb's version contains in-frame clones alone and is incomplete. The V and J calls and the clone size are those of that table, but D and trimming were determined from the DNA. This repertoire shows 55,000 to 75,000 clones, around 80% found once; its top ten account for 9.2%.

The V call is TRBV30, the J call TRBJ2-3; TRBD1 aligns across 8 bases. The source of this sequence is a human donor in a cohort sampled during active COVID-19. The sample consisted of peripheral blood. Here the CDR3 reads CAWSANTGQAQYF. The CDR3 DNA reads TGTGCCTGGAGTGCCAATACGGGACAGGCGCAGTATTTT.